This T cell receptor (beta chain) was recovered during a study of blood T cell repertoires in COVID-19. Study-level information: Some COVID-19 samples were acute and others convalescent; all came from the United States, Italy and Spain. Sample material is recorded as cDNA or gDNA derived from T cells, B-cell-depleted T cells, or PBMCs.

How the authors handled the data: Quantification of nucleated cells was approximated via reference gene primer amplification. Libraries were prepared by immunoSEQ multiplex PCR; TCRdb keeps only in-frame clonotypes and omits some of them. From that table come the V and J calls and clone size; the DNA was used to work out D and trimming. The sample has about 71,000 clones, about 86% seen once; the top ten hold over 25%. Trimming pared 0 bases from V and 0 bases from J, leaving 9 bases between. The CDR3 has 16 residues. Germline CDR1 and CDR2: MGHRA and YSYEKL. V usage is TRBV4-1 and J usage is TRBJ1-3; D may be TRBD1 (5 bases). The sequenced material came from peripheral blood. The sequence came from a man aged 65-85 years with acute or convalescent COVID-19. CDR3 DNA sequence: TGCGCCAGCAGCCAAGATCAGGGCCTCTCTGGAAACACCATATATTTT. It specifies CASSQDQGLSGNTIYF.